This T cell receptor beta chain was obtained from a study of cytomegalovirus exposure and HLA in healthy donors. The PCR ran on 60 Vbeta and 13 Jbeta primers. Here immunoSEQ multiplex PCR was the method, and the copy in TCRdb shows in-frame clones only, minus some. Of about 130,000 clones in the sample, around four fifths were seen once. The CDR3 has 14 amino acids. With 1 base clipped from V and 7 bases from J, the junction kept 5 bases outside the gene matches. Per germline, CDR1 SQVTM and CDR2 ANQGSEA. Turning to this clone: Its antigen is as yet unknown.

Study-wide points: Associated with HLA alleles at 0.05 false discovery rate in a later analysis were 15,000 to 20,000 TCR beta sequences.

The gene calls are TRBV29-1 and TRBJ2-1; 9 bases match TRBD1. Sequenced material: PBMCs. This receptor was obtained from a boy between 10 and 17 years old in good health and CMV-seronegative. The CDR3 region is CSVEGTGEANEQFF. For the CDR3, the DNA is TGCAGCGTTGAAGGGACAGGGGAGGCAAATGAGCAGTTCTTC.